This T cell receptor beta chain was identified in a study of blood T cells in healthy people across ages. Germline V CDR1 and CDR2: DFQATT, SNEGSKA (reference sequence). With 1 base clipped from V and 3 bases from J, the junction kept 5 bases outside the gene matches. This CDR3 is 14 amino acids long. It was with a sample-barcoded 5' primer and a J-beta primer mix that a second PCR of roughly 7 to 12 cycles was run. TCRdb recomputed calls from the 5' RACE reads with MiXCR, one row per CDR3 protein. Of approximately 780,000 distinct CDR3 sequences in the sample, about a quarter were seen once. This same sample was also taken into another study, of T cells of mothers and their children. That investigation notes: In unrelated and related pairs, TCR recombination output is shaped in a similar way by thymic selection.

The receptor comes from a boy aged 10-17 years in good health. V is TRBV20-1 and J is TRBJ2-5; 7 bases align to TRBD2. Sequencing was done on a sample of blood. In DNA form, the CDR3 reads TGCAGTGCTAGAGTTCCTAGCGGCAAAGAGACCCAGTACTTC. Amino acid sequence: CSARVPSGKETQYF.